One sample yielded the 20 T cell receptor beta chains listed below, sequenced in a study of CD8 T cells in ankylosing spondylitis. TCRdb called the 5' RACE reads again in MiXCR, with one record for every CDR3 protein. The profile shows 200,000 to 300,000 distinct CDR3 sequences, over 9.5% of them singletons. Specimen: blood, either unsorted or a sorted T cell fraction (not recorded which). The source is a male donor with ankylosing spondylitis or in good health (not recorded which).

This clonotype has ten or more counts. The V gene is TRBV20-1, the J gene TRBJ2-7, with a tentative D call TRBD1 (6 bases). This CDR3 is 14 amino acids long. V was clipped by 3 bases and J by 0 bases, with 12 bases between them. Germline-derived CDR1 and CDR2 are DFQATT and SNEGSKA (reference sequence). DNA of the CDR3: TGCAGTGCTAGTGGACAGTTCAACTCCTACGAGCAGTACTTC. Protein: CSASGQFNSYEQYF.

Ten or more counts support this clonotype. The rearrangement links TRBV5-1 to TRBJ2-3; D perhaps matches TRBD2 (5 bases). The germline CDR1 and CDR2 sequences are SGHRS and YFSETQ. The CDR3 loop spans 13 amino acids. V was cut by 2 bases and J by 6 bases, with 10 bases left in between. The CDR3 DNA reads as TGCGCCAGCAGCTTCAATGGCGGGGATACGCAGTATTTT. This encodes CASSFNGGDTQYF. The full variable domain, its missing parts supplied by reference TRBV5-1 and TRBJ2-3, is KAGVTQTPRYLIKTRGQQVTLSCSPISGHRSVSWYQQTPGQGLQFLFEYFSETQRNKGNFPGRFSGRQFSNSRSEMNVSTLELGDSALYLCASSFNGGDTQYFGPGTRLTVL.

This clonotype was counted ten times or more. The chain recombines TRBV7-6 with TRBJ1-6; 9 nucleotides line up with TRBD1. Trimming removed 2 bases from V and 6 bases from J; junction bases left unmatched: 2. This CDR3 spans 15 amino acids. In germline, CDR1 is SGHVS, CDR2 FNYEAQ. In DNA form, the CDR3 reads TGTGCCAGCAGCTTAAGACAGGGGGGTAATTCACCCCTCCACTTT. Translation: CASSLRQGGNSPLHF.

The table lists this clonotype with many counts. V is TRBV20-1 and J is TRBJ2-2, with 9 positions matching TRBD1. The V segment lost 0 bases and the J segment 5 bases; nucleotides outside the gene matches: 7. Germline V gene lookup returns CDR1 DFQATT and CDR2 SNEGSKA (reference sequence). This CDR3 spans 16 amino acids. CDR3 sequence (DNA): TGCAGTGCTAGAGATCCCGGACAGGGGTGGACCGGGGAGCTGTTTTTT. As protein: CSARDPGQGWTGELFF.

This clonotype appeared many times. The rearrangement joins TRBV12-3 or TRBV12-4 to TRBJ2-1; 8 bases are shared with TRBD2. This CDR3 contains 15 residues. The J segment lost 5 bases and the V segment lost 6 bases, leaving 9 bases of the junction unmatched. The CDR3 protein is CASSKGAGGNNEQFF. The CDR3 DNA is TGTGCCAGCAGCAAGGGCGCGGGGGGCAACAATGAGCAGTTCTTC.

This clonotype was observed at least ten times. The V gene is TRBV29-1, the J gene TRBJ1-2; D is unresolved. Germline CDR1 reads SQVTM; CDR2 reads ANQGSEA. V was clipped by 7 bases and J by 2 bases, with 11 bases between them. This CDR3 contains 12 residues. CDR3 nucleotides: TGCAGCGAAACCACAGAGAACTATGGCTACACCTTC. Protein: CSETTENYGYTF.

This clonotype was observed at least ten times. This chain joins TRBV27 and TRBJ2-1; D possibly corresponds to TRBD2 (7 bases). CDR3 length: 12 residues. V gave up 6 bases and J gave up 9 bases, with 12 bases separating them. CDR1 is MNHEY, CDR2 SMNVEV, per germline (reference sequence). The CDR3 region is CASRSRGLEQFF. The CDR3 bases are TGTGCCAGCAGGTCGCGGGGGCTTGAGCAGTTCTTC.

This clonotype was counted ten times or more. V is TRBV6-1 and J is TRBJ2-7; TRBD1 is a possible D gene (6 bases). The CDR3 totals 15 residues. V was clipped by 6 bases and J by 2 bases, with 17 bases between them. Germline V CDR1 and CDR2: MNHNS, SASEGT. CDR3 loop: CASSPVGQIPYEQYF. CDR3 in DNA: TGTGCCAGCAGCCCAGTAGGACAGATCCCCTACGAGCAGTACTTC.

The table lists this clonotype with many counts. The V and J genes are TRBV6-5 and TRBJ2-2; D not certain. The length of the CDR3 is 10 residues. V lost 7 bases and J 5 bases, leaving 2 bases between the germline ends. Germline V lookup: CDR1 MNHEY, CDR2 SVGAGI. CDR3 protein: CASKTGELFF. DNA for the CDR3: TGTGCCAGCAAAACCGGGGAGCTGTTTTTT.

The table lists this clonotype with many counts. The rearrangement joins TRBV12-3 or TRBV12-4 to TRBJ1-1; D remains unclear. This CDR3 has 8 amino acids. V was trimmed by 11 bases and J by 8 bases, leaving 6 bases between them. The CDR3 sequence is CAHKEAFF. CDR3 in DNA: TGTGCCCACAAGGAAGCTTTCTTT.

The chain joins TRBV6-1 to TRBJ1-3; D not certain. V lost 5 bases, J lost 2 bases, and 16 bases lay in between. The CDR3 loop spans 16 amino acids. CDR1 is MNHNS, CDR2 SASEGT, per germline. CDR3 DNA: TGTGCCAGCAGTCCCCAGGACCGGCATCCTGGAAACACCATATATTTT. Translating it yields CASSPQDRHPGNTIYF.

Notes on this clonotype: A much larger clone lies a single base off, so this may be a read error. The gene calls are TRBV7-2 and TRBJ2-2; D not certain. The CDR3 spans 12 residues. V shed 2 bases and J shed 10 bases, with 8 bases lying between them. Germline loops: CDR1 SGHTA, CDR2 FQGNSA. CDR3: CASSLIPEELFF. The CDR3 DNA reads TGTGCCAGCAGCTTAATTCCCGAGGAGCTGTTTTTT.

This clonotype was seen many times. The chain joins TRBV29-1 to TRBJ1-4; D call uncertain. Trimming took 6 bases from V and 0 from J, leaving 14 bases between them. Germline values: CDR1 SQVTM, CDR2 ANQGSEA. The CDR3 covers 15 residues. For the CDR3, the DNA is TGCAGCGTCCTACGGCAGCAGTCAACTAATGAAAAACTGTTTTTT. It yields the protein CSVLRQQSTNEKLFF.

This clonotype was seen more than once but under ten times. The genes are TRBV4-1 and TRBJ1-1, with 8 bases lining up with TRBD1. Germline CDR1 reads MGHRA; CDR2 reads YSYEKL. The V segment lost 4 bases and the J segment 6 bases; nucleotides outside the gene matches: 4. The CDR3 is made up of 13 amino acids. CDR3 sequence: CASSRETGAEAFF. The CDR3 DNA reads as TGCGCCAGCAGCCGAGAGACAGGGGCTGAAGCTTTCTTT.

This clonotype has at least ten counts. The chain couples TRBV6-1 to TRBJ2-1; 9 bases are a match to TRBD2. CDR1 MNHNS and CDR2 SASEGT come from the germline V gene. V was pared by 8 bases and J by 8 bases, with 10 bases of the junction left unmatched. This CDR3 spans 14 amino acids. The DNA of the CDR3 is TGTGCCAGCTCACTTAGCGGGAGTATAGATGAGCAGTTCTTC. Its translation is CASSLSGSIDEQFF.

This clonotype was detected ten times or more. The CDR3 is CASSLEQPELFF. The CDR3 nucleotides are TGCGCCAGCAGCTTGGAACAGCCCGAGCTGTTTTTT. The chain links TRBV5-1 to TRBJ2-2, with D unresolved. Trimming took 0 bases from V and 11 from J, leaving 8 bases between them. Looked up from germline, CDR1 is SGHRS and CDR2 is YFSETQ. The CDR3 is 12 residues long.

The chain employs TRBV20-1 and TRBJ1-5; D unresolved. Germline V gene lookup returns CDR1 DFQATT and CDR2 SNEGSKA (reference sequence). The CDR3 contains 12 residues. Deletions cut 6 bases from V and 4 bases from J, with 10 bases between. DNA of the CDR3: TGCAGTGCCCAAGTAGGGAATCAGCCCCAGCATTTT. Protein product: CSAQVGNQPQHF.

This clonotype was detected many times. The chain has TRBV29-1 and TRBJ2-3; D call uncertain. This CDR3 is built from 12 residues. CDR1 and CDR2 from the germline V gene are SQVTM and ANQGSEA. V shed 4 bases and J shed 7 bases, with 12 bases lying between them. The CDR3 nucleotides read TGCAGCGTTGGTACCGGCGAGTATACGCAGTATTTT. Protein product: CSVGTGEYTQYF.

Many counts were recorded for this clonotype. This CDR3 is CASGTRTGQGAGELFF. As DNA, the CDR3 is TGCGCCAGCGGAACTCGGACAGGGCAAGGAGCCGGGGAGCTGTTTTTT. The chain recombines TRBV10-1 with TRBJ2-2, with TRBD1 identical over 8 bases. V gave up 8 bases and J gave up 6 bases; unmatched junction bases: 14. From germline, CDR1 is WNHNN and CDR2 SYGVQD (reference sequence). This CDR3 is built from 16 residues.

The table lists this clonotype with many counts. The genes are TRBV29-1 and TRBJ2-7; TRBD2 agrees at 7 bases. Trimming took 4 bases from V and 4 from J; bases not matched to a gene: 16. CDR1 is SQVTM, CDR2 ANQGSEA, per germline. CDR3 size: 16 residues. Here the CDR3 reads CSVGPRREPGVYEQYF. DNA for the CDR3: TGCAGCGTTGGGCCACGGCGGGAGCCTGGGGTTTACGAGCAGTACTTC.